This T cell receptor beta chain was retrieved from a study of long-term antiretroviral therapy in people with HIV. Study details: The 2015 immediate-ART recommendation came about a decade after the earliest samples.

Samples were assayed with immunoSEQ v3.0 at survey level. The assay was immunoSEQ multiplex PCR, and TCRdb's table has in-frame clones only and misses some. The sample has approximately 22,000 clones; approximately 82% are singletons. V shed 6 bases and J shed 5 bases, with 22 bases lying between them. CDR1 and CDR2 from the germline V gene are SQVTM and ANQGSEA. CDR3 length: 15 amino acids. United States facilities provided treatment to all participants with HIV. The sample was unsorted PBMCs, taken 0.1 years before starting antiretroviral therapy. V gene TRBV29-1 combines with J gene TRBJ1-1; weak D call: TRBD1 (5 bases). The sequence came from a man between 18 and 35 years old with HIV. CDR3 nucleotide sequence: TGCAGCGTGGAAAATCCGGGACTCCTCGGAACTGAAGCTTTCTTT. The encoded protein is CSVENPGLLGTEAFF.